The rows below give T cell receptor beta chains drawn from one sample of a study of metastatic and nonmetastatic thyroid tumors. Using MiXCR, TCRdb re-called clones from the PCR reads. The sample includes more than 20,000 clones, about 24% seen only once; the top ten take about 6.4%. Sample: tumor tissue. All receptors come from a female donor with papillary thyroid cancer or a benign thyroid nodule (not recorded which). Some clones in this sample may be carry-over from other donors' samples. Both conserved end residues are part of each CDR3. The order of the fields is clone size, J gene, D gene, V gene, CDR3 protein, CDR3 DNA. The D gene is left open where the match is weak. Expanded clones get a size class; other rows say once, few or many, or leave the size out.

clone size: -; J gene: TRBJ2-7; D gene: -; V gene: TRBV7-8; CDR3 protein: CASSSIGREYEQYF; CDR3 DNA: TGTGCCAGCAGTTCTATAGGGCGGGAATACGAGCAGTACTTC
clone size: few; J gene: TRBJ1-1; D gene: TRBD1; V gene: TRBV6-2/TRBV6-3; CDR3 protein: CASSYAGTGGNTEAFF; CDR3 DNA: TGTGCCAGCAGTTACGCAGGGACAGGTGGAAACACTGAAGCTTTCTTT
clone size: many; J gene: TRBJ2-5; D gene: TRBD2; V gene: TRBV7-8; CDR3 protein: CASTTSAGGRETQYF; CDR3 DNA: TGTGCCAGCACCACCTCAGCGGGGGGCCGGGAGACCCAGTACTTC
clone size: many; J gene: TRBJ1-1; D gene: TRBD1; V gene: TRBV5-1; CDR3 protein: CASRTVDRSNTEAFF; CDR3 DNA: TGCGCCAGCAGAACGGTGGACAGGTCCAACACTGAAGCTTTCTTT
clone size: few; J gene: TRBJ1-5; D gene: -; V gene: TRBV12-3/TRBV12-4; CDR3 protein: CAIKEAVVSNQPQHF; CDR3 DNA: TGTGCCATCAAAGAGGCAGTAGTTAGCAATCAGCCCCAGCATTTT
clone size: many; J gene: TRBJ2-6; D gene: TRBD1; V gene: TRBV10-2; CDR3 protein: CASRGGQAYSGANVLTF; CDR3 DNA: TGCGCCAGCAGAGGTGGACAGGCTTACTCTGGGGCCAACGTCCTGACTTTC
clone size: many; J gene: TRBJ2-3; D gene: -; V gene: TRBV6-2/TRBV6-3; CDR3 protein: CASSLIADTQYF; CDR3 DNA: TGTGCCAGCAGTCTAATCGCAGATACGCAGTATTTT
clone size: many; J gene: TRBJ1-2; D gene: -; V gene: TRBV5-5; CDR3 protein: CASSSRGTRANYGYTF; CDR3 DNA: TGTGCCAGCAGCTCTAGGGGGACCCGGGCGAACTATGGCTACACCTTC
clone size: medium-sized; J gene: TRBJ2-4; D gene: TRBD2; V gene: TRBV6-1; CDR3 protein: CASSSGRAKNIQYF; CDR3 DNA: TGTGCCAGCAGTAGCGGGAGGGCCAAAAACATTCAGTACTTC
clone size: few; J gene: TRBJ2-3; D gene: TRBD2; V gene: TRBV28; CDR3 protein: CASRTSGRGSTDTQYF; CDR3 DNA: TGTGCCAGCAGGACTAGCGGGAGGGGGTCCACGGATACGCAGTATTTT
clone size: many; J gene: TRBJ2-3; D gene: -; V gene: TRBV19; CDR3 protein: CASSILGADTQYF; CDR3 DNA: TGTGCCAGTAGTATTTTGGGAGCAGATACGCAGTATTTT
clone size: many; J gene: TRBJ2-7; D gene: TRBD2; V gene: TRBV7-9; CDR3 protein: CASSLGLAGVYEQYF; CDR3 DNA: TGTGCCAGCAGCTTAGGACTAGCGGGAGTCTACGAGCAGTACTTC
clone size: -; J gene: TRBJ2-1; D gene: TRBD2; V gene: TRBV5-5; CDR3 protein: CASSLGLAGESSVNEQFF; CDR3 DNA: TGTGCCAGCAGCTTGGGACTAGCGGGAGAGTCGTCGGTCAATGAGCAGTTCTTC
clone size: many; J gene: TRBJ2-1; D gene: -; V gene: TRBV6-4; CDR3 protein: CTSSCLASSSYNEQFF; CDR3 DNA: TGTACCAGCAGTTGTCTAGCGAGCAGCTCCTACAATGAGCAGTTCTTC
clone size: -; J gene: TRBJ2-7; D gene: -; V gene: TRBV5-1; CDR3 protein: CASSLLVVDEQYF; CDR3 DNA: TGCGCCAGCAGCCTGTTAGTGGTGGACGAGCAGTACTTC
clone size: many; J gene: TRBJ2-5; D gene: -; V gene: TRBV30; CDR3 protein: CACAGRETQYF; CDR3 DNA: TGTGCCTGCGCAGGTCGGGAGACCCAGTACTTC
clone size: -; J gene: TRBJ1-5; D gene: -; V gene: TRBV18; CDR3 protein: CASSPFSNQPQHF; CDR3 DNA: TGTGCCAGCTCACCATTTTCCAATCAGCCCCAGCATTTT
clone size: once; J gene: TRBJ2-2; D gene: TRBD2; V gene: TRBV24-1; CDR3 protein: CATSDPTSGSRTGELFF; CDR3 DNA: TGTGCCACCAGCGATCCCACTAGCGGTAGTCGGACCGGGGAGCTGTTTTTT
clone size: many; J gene: TRBJ2-2; D gene: -; V gene: TRBV11-3; CDR3 protein: CASSFAGGTGELFF; CDR3 DNA: TGTGCCAGCAGCTTCGCCGGGGGAACCGGGGAGCTGTTTTTT
clone size: many; J gene: TRBJ2-2; D gene: -; V gene: TRBV10-3; CDR3 protein: CAISELGGRGELFF; CDR3 DNA: TGTGCCATCAGTGAATTGGGGGGAAGAGGGGAGCTGTTTTTT
clone size: -; J gene: TRBJ2-3; D gene: -; V gene: TRBV20-1; CDR3 protein: CSALSRSGSTDTQYF; CDR3 DNA: TGCAGTGCTCTAAGCCGGTCAGGGTCTACAGATACGCAGTATTTT
clone size: -; J gene: TRBJ1-1; D gene: -; V gene: TRBV5-1; CDR3 protein: CASSLKGIGRANTEAFF; CDR3 DNA: TGCGCCAGCAGCTTAAAGGGAATAGGGAGGGCGAACACTGAAGCTTTCTTT
clone size: -; J gene: TRBJ2-2; D gene: TRBD2; V gene: TRBV20-1; CDR3 protein: CSASRRLAGGYTGELFF; CDR3 DNA: TGCAGTGCTAGTAGAAGACTAGCGGGAGGATATACCGGGGAGCTGTTTTTT
clone size: -; J gene: TRBJ2-1; D gene: TRBD1; V gene: TRBV7-2; CDR3 protein: CASSLSAGGFDEQFF; CDR3 DNA: TGTGCCAGCAGCTTATCGGCAGGGGGCTTCGATGAGCAGTTCTTC
clone size: few; J gene: TRBJ1-4; D gene: TRBD1; V gene: TRBV6-1; CDR3 protein: CASSLDRADEKLFF; CDR3 DNA: TGTGCCAGCAGTCTGGACAGGGCTGATGAAAAACTGTTTTTT
clone size: medium-sized; J gene: TRBJ2-3; D gene: TRBD2; V gene: TRBV4-1; CDR3 protein: CASSGTSGTDTQYF; CDR3 DNA: TGCGCCAGCAGCGGGACTAGCGGCACAGATACGCAGTATTTT
clone size: medium-sized; J gene: TRBJ1-5; D gene: -; V gene: TRBV28; CDR3 protein: CASHRAGAYQPQHF; CDR3 DNA: TGTGCCAGCCACAGGGCAGGGGCCTATCAGCCCCAGCATTTT
clone size: medium-sized; J gene: TRBJ2-2; D gene: TRBD1; V gene: TRBV19; CDR3 protein: CASRGTGVLTGELFF; CDR3 DNA: TGTGCCAGTAGAGGGACAGGGGTTCTCACCGGGGAGCTGTTTTTT
clone size: many; J gene: TRBJ2-1; D gene: TRBD1; V gene: TRBV28; CDR3 protein: CASSPRQGLSYNEQFF; CDR3 DNA: TGTGCCAGCAGTCCCCGACAGGGCCTCTCCTACAATGAGCAGTTCTTC
clone size: many; J gene: TRBJ2-2; D gene: -; V gene: TRBV5-1; CDR3 protein: CASSPPAANTGELFF; CDR3 DNA: TGCGCCAGCAGCCCTCCGGCGGCCAACACCGGGGAGCTGTTTTTT
clone size: few; J gene: TRBJ1-1; D gene: TRBD1; V gene: TRBV6-1; CDR3 protein: CDSMGGSRGRGSTEAFF; CDR3 DNA: TGTGACAGCATGGGGGGTAGCCGGGGCAGGGGGAGTACTGAAGCTTTCTTT
clone size: many; J gene: TRBJ2-5; D gene: -; V gene: TRBV6-5; CDR3 protein: CASSYQEETQYF; CDR3 DNA: TGTGCCAGCAGTTACCAGGAAGAGACCCAGTACTTC
clone size: many; J gene: TRBJ1-1; D gene: TRBD1; V gene: TRBV2; CDR3 protein: CASVRGQGRGMTEAFF; CDR3 DNA: TGTGCCAGCGTGAGGGGACAGGGTAGAGGGATGACTGAAGCTTTCTTT
clone size: -; J gene: TRBJ1-6; D gene: -; V gene: TRBV6-5; CDR3 protein: CASGSISGTPDSPPHF; CDR3 DNA: TGTGCCAGCGGTTCCATATCCGGCACCCCCGATTCACCCCCCCACTTT
clone size: few; J gene: TRBJ2-7; D gene: -; V gene: TRBV12-3/TRBV12-4; CDR3 protein: CASSEYLNEQYF; CDR3 DNA: TGTGCCAGCAGTGAATACCTAAACGAGCAGTACTTC
clone size: -; J gene: TRBJ2-3; D gene: TRBD1; V gene: TRBV28; CDR3 protein: CASSLGTGTDTQYF; CDR3 DNA: TGTGCCAGCAGTTTGGGGACAGGGACAGATACGCAGTATTTT
clone size: few; J gene: TRBJ1-4; D gene: -; V gene: TRBV19; CDR3 protein: CASSKAGENEKLFF; CDR3 DNA: TGTGCCAGTAGTAAGGCAGGGGAGAATGAAAAACTGTTTTTT
clone size: medium-sized; J gene: TRBJ1-3; D gene: TRBD1; V gene: TRBV19; CDR3 protein: CASSATGTGNTIYF; CDR3 DNA: TGTGCCAGTAGTGCGACAGGGACTGGAAACACCATATATTTT
clone size: once; J gene: TRBJ2-7; D gene: TRBD2; V gene: TRBV20-1; CDR3 protein: CSARTHQTSGHNFSYEQYF; CDR3 DNA: TGCAGTGCTAGAACCCACCAGACTAGCGGGCATAATTTTTCCTACGAGCAGTACTTC
clone size: few; J gene: TRBJ2-7; D gene: TRBD1; V gene: TRBV4-2; CDR3 protein: CASSQGQGISYEQYF; CDR3 DNA: TGTGCCAGCAGCCAAGGACAGGGTATTTCCTACGAGCAGTACTTC